Below, 21 T cell receptor beta chains from the same sample are listed, as sequenced in a study of cytomegalovirus exposure and HLA in healthy donors. The PCR contained 60 Vbeta and 13 Jbeta primers. Measured with immunoSEQ multiplex PCR; TCRdb has only the in-frame clones, and not every one. The sample comprises around 150,000 clones, 80% of which are singletons, and over 2% rests with the top ten. The sequencing input was PBMCs. Receptors were obtained from a man in his thirties or forties in good health and CMV-seronegative.

This clone was seen a single time. The chain couples TRBV9 to TRBJ1-5; no clear D. The CDR3 is 13 residues long. V lost 2 bases, J lost 3 bases, and 6 bases lay in between. CDR1 is SGDLS, CDR2 YYNGEE, per germline. The CDR3 protein is CASSVGSNQPQHF. CDR3 DNA: TGTGCCAGCAGCGTTGGCTCCAATCAGCCCCAGCATTTT. Together with reference TRBV9 and TRBJ1-5, the CDR3 gives the full variable domain: DSGVTQTPKHLITATGQRVTLRCSPRSGDLSVYWYQQSLDQGLQFLIQYYNGEERAKGNILERFSAQQFPDLHSELNLSSLELGDSALYFCASSVGSNQPQHFGDGTRLSIL.

The chain links TRBV19 to TRBJ2-1, with 10 nucleotides matching TRBD2. V shed 4 bases, J shed 0 bases, and the junction held 12 bases outside the gene matches. This CDR3 has 19 residues. Germline V gives CDR1 LNHDA, CDR2 SQIVND (reference sequence). CDR3 loop: CASSRAGLAYSSSYNEQFF. The CDR3 DNA sequence: TGTGCCAGTAGTAGGGCGGGACTAGCGTACTCAAGCTCCTACAATGAGCAGTTCTTC.

The V and J genes are TRBV4-3 and TRBJ1-2; the D is unclear. CDR3 length equals 13 residues. Deletions cut 2 bases from V and 0 bases from J, with 4 bases between. Looked up from germline, CDR1 is LGHNA and CDR2 is YSLEER. The CDR3 sequence is CASSQSTNYGYTF. The CDR3 nucleotides are TGCGCCAGCAGCCAAAGCACTAACTATGGCTACACCTTC.

The chain links TRBV30 to TRBJ2-1, with 9 bases fitting TRBD2. CDR1 is GTSNPN and CDR2 is SVGIG in the germline V gene (reference sequence). There are 14 residues in the CDR3. The V segment lost 4 bases and the J segment 8 bases; nucleotides outside the gene matches: 9. The CDR3 DNA reads as TGTGCCTGGAACCTAGCGGGGCCACAATATGAGCAGTTCTTC. The encoded protein is CAWNLAGPQYEQFF.

The genes are TRBV15 and TRBJ1-3; no firm D call. Germline values: CDR1 LNHNV, CDR2 YYDKDF (reference sequence). The CDR3 is made up of 15 amino acids. V lost 0 bases to trimming and J lost 4 bases, with 10 bases between them. CDR3 bases: TGTGCCACCAGCAGAGATCAGGCGTCGGGAAACACCATATATTTT. It is translated as CATSRDQASGNTIYF.

The chain has TRBV6-1 and TRBJ1-1; 10 positions agree with TRBD1. There are 14 residues in the CDR3. The V segment lost 4 bases and the J segment 10 bases; nucleotides outside the gene matches: 9. Germline CDR1 reads MNHNS; CDR2 reads SASEGT. CDR3 DNA sequence: TGTGCCAGCAGTGGATCGACAGGGGGCTGGGGAGCTTTCTTT. This codes for CASSGSTGGWGAFF.

CDR3 coding DNA: TGTGCCTCGGGGCCAGTGAGGTCTCTAGCGGCCGGAGGGGGAGAGCAGTACTTC. Translation gives CASGPVRSLAAGGGEQYF. The chain has TRBV19 and TRBJ2-7; D is perhaps TRBD2 (7 bases). The V gene lost 11 bases and the J gene lost 7 bases, with 36 bases spanning the gap. Germline CDR1 and CDR2: LNHDA and SQIVND (reference sequence). The CDR3 is 18 residues long.

The CDR3 here is CSVIPGLVAEQYF. The CDR3 DNA reads as TGCAGCGTGATACCGGGACTAGTTGCCGAGCAGTACTTC. The rearrangement joins TRBV29-1 to TRBJ2-7, with 8 nucleotides matching TRBD2. V was clipped by 6 bases and J by 6 bases; unmatched bases: 10. The CDR3 totals 13 residues. Germline V lookup: CDR1 SQVTM, CDR2 ANQGSEA.

This chain links TRBV7-2 with TRBJ2-1; possible D gene TRBD2, 6 bases. The CDR3 loop spans 14 amino acids. The V gene's germline CDR1 is SGHTA and CDR2 FQGNSA. Trimming cost V 8 bases and J 13 bases, with 24 bases left between them. In DNA form, the CDR3 reads TGTGCCAGCGGATTTACCCGCGGCGGAGGGTTTCAGTTCTTC. Its protein product is CASGFTRGGGFQFF.

The chain carries TRBV18 and TRBJ1-1; D call uncertain. The CDR3 is 13 amino acids. V lost 3 bases and J lost 2, with 7 bases in between. Germline lookup yields CDR1 KGHSH and CDR2 LQKENI. The CDR3 bases are TGTGCCAGCTCACCCCCGGGAAACACTGAAGCTTTCTTT. This encodes CASSPPGNTEAFF.

The rearrangement joins TRBV7-9 to TRBJ2-7, with 8 bases that match TRBD1. Germline CDR1 SEHNR, CDR2 FQNEAQ (reference sequence). The ends lost 1 base at V and 6 bases at J; junction bases unmatched: 8. This CDR3 has 15 amino acids. The CDR3 here is CASSLEARGRVEQYF. DNA of the CDR3: TGTGCCAGCAGCTTAGAGGCCAGGGGGCGAGTCGAGCAGTACTTC.

The chain joins TRBV5-1 to TRBJ2-7; D might be TRBD1 (6 bases). Trimming pared 2 bases from V and 0 bases from J, leaving 12 bases between. This CDR3 is built from 15 residues. Germline-derived CDR1 and CDR2 are SGHRS and YFSETQ. The CDR3 reads CASSFLSGASYEQYF. The DNA of the CDR3 is TGCGCCAGCAGCTTCTTGTCAGGGGCCTCCTACGAGCAGTACTTC.

In this sample, this clone turned up once. This chain links TRBV13 with TRBJ2-1, with a weak D call TRBD2 (5 bases). The CDR3 consists of 16 residues. Trimming cost V 10 bases and J 8 bases, with 27 bases left between them. Germline assignment: CDR1 PRHDT and CDR2 FYEKMQ (reference sequence). CDR3: CATDRLLGPLRDEQFF. The DNA for the CDR3 is TGTGCCACCGACCGGCTACTAGGCCCTTTGAGGGATGAGCAGTTCTTC.

V usage is TRBV4-1 and J usage is TRBJ2-2; 9 bases fit TRBD2. Germline V gene lookup returns CDR1 MGHRA and CDR2 YSYEKL. The ends lost 3 bases at V and 3 bases at J; junction bases unmatched: 8. CDR3 length equals 17 residues. The CDR3 sequence: CASSHNPRGGDTGELFF. The CDR3 DNA sequence: TGCGCCAGCAGCCATAACCCGCGGGGGGGGGACACCGGGGAGCTGTTTTTT.

This clone was seen a single time. The chain recombines TRBV10-1 with TRBJ2-2, with 8 bases matching TRBD2. This CDR3 spans 14 amino acids. Losses at the gene ends were 5 bases for V and 4 bases for J; bases not matched to a gene: 3. Germline V gives CDR1 WNHNN, CDR2 SYGVQD (reference sequence). CDR3: CASSFSGVTGELFF. CDR3 bases: TGCGCCAGCAGTTTTAGCGGGGTCACCGGGGAGCTGTTTTTT.

The chain joins TRBV5-4 to TRBJ2-2; D is possibly TRBD1 (5 bases). In germline, CDR1 is SGHNT, CDR2 YYREEE (reference sequence). The V and J ends lost 0 bases and 4 bases respectively, with 13 bases between them. The CDR3 length is 16 residues. The CDR3 loop is CASSLEGRVGTGELFF. The DNA for the CDR3 is TGTGCCAGCAGCTTGGAGGGCAGGGTTGGCACCGGGGAGCTGTTTTTT.

The chain has TRBV28 and TRBJ1-2, with 8 bases identical to TRBD1. Trimming at V came to 2 bases and at J to 7 bases, leaving 9 bases not matched to a gene. The CDR3 contains 15 residues. CDR1 is MDHEN, CDR2 SYDVKM, per germline. The CDR3 bases are TGTGCCAGCAGTTTAGTCGGACAGGGCAGGAGTGGCTACACCTTC. Encoded protein: CASSLVGQGRSGYTF.

The V and J genes are TRBV5-6 and TRBJ1-5, with D tentatively TRBD1 (6 bases). CDR3 length: 18 amino acids. Germline values: CDR1 SGHDT, CDR2 YYEEEE. The V end lost 1 base, the J end lost 0 bases, and 17 bases lay between the germline ends. As DNA, the CDR3 is TGTGCCAGCAGCTTGCTCGGGACACAAATTGATAGCAATCAGCCCCAGCATTTT. It codes for CASSLLGTQIDSNQPQHF.

The chain recombines TRBV7-8 with TRBJ2-2; D is perhaps TRBD1 (5 bases). The V end lost 1 base, the J end lost 4 bases, and 13 bases lay between the germline ends. CDR1 is SGHVS, CDR2 FQNEAQ, per germline. This CDR3 is 16 amino acids long. The CDR3 is CASSLVQGMGTGELFF. The CDR3 DNA reads TGTGCCAGCAGCTTAGTGCAGGGTATGGGCACCGGGGAGCTGTTTTTT.

The chain combines TRBV28 with TRBJ1-3; weak D call: TRBD1 (5 bases). Germline CDR1 MDHEN, CDR2 SYDVKM. This CDR3 region has 15 residues. Trimming shortened V by 2 bases and J by 7 bases, and 15 bases separated the two germline ends. Written as DNA, the CDR3 is TGTGCCAGCAGTTTAGGGCAGGGCCCACGGAACACCATATATTTT. It translates to CASSLGQGPRNTIYF.

This clone was counted between two and nine times. V and J are TRBV6-6 and TRBJ2-5; 10 bases line up with TRBD2. V shed 2 bases, J shed 4 bases, and the junction held 7 bases outside the gene matches. This CDR3 contains 16 residues. From germline, CDR1 is MNHNY and CDR2 SVGAGI (reference sequence). CDR3 bases: TGTGCCAGCAGTTACGAGAGCGGGAGGGCCGGAGAGACCCAGTACTTC. This sequence encodes CASSYESGRAGETQYF.